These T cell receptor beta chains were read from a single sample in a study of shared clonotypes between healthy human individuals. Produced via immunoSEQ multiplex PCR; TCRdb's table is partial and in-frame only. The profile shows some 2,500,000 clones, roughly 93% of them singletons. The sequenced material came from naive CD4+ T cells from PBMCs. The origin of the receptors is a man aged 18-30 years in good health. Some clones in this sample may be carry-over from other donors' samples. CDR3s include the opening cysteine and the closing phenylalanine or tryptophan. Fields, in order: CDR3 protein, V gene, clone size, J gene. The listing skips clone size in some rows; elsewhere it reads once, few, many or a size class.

CDR3aa: CASMGFVGLTGELFF
v_gene: TRBV28
abundance: .
j_gene: TRBJ2-2

CDR3aa: CASSYGGTPRKYF
v_gene: TRBV5-4
abundance: .
j_gene: TRBJ2-5

CDR3aa: CAWSGLGSYNEQFF
v_gene: TRBV30
abundance: once
j_gene: TRBJ2-1

CDR3aa: CASSSGGKTSASTDTQYF
v_gene: TRBV5-4
abundance: .
j_gene: TRBJ2-3

CDR3aa: CSVEETTSVDYEQFF
v_gene: TRBV29-1
abundance: .
j_gene: TRBJ2-1

CDR3aa: CASSSGLAGGPGKIYEQYF
v_gene: TRBV28
abundance: .
j_gene: TRBJ2-7

CDR3aa: CASSPPGQGVNTQYF
v_gene: TRBV18
abundance: .
j_gene: TRBJ2-3

CDR3aa: CASSLSAGANVLTF
v_gene: TRBV5-1
abundance: .
j_gene: TRBJ2-6

CDR3aa: CASRSRPGEKLFF
v_gene: TRBV13
abundance: .
j_gene: TRBJ1-4

CDR3aa: CAIRDRTGEAFF
v_gene: TRBV10-3
abundance: .
j_gene: TRBJ1-1

CDR3aa: CASTLAGGPSDEQFF
v_gene: TRBV6-5
abundance: .
j_gene: TRBJ2-1

CDR3aa: CASSLHGEAGELFF
v_gene: TRBV5-1
abundance: .
j_gene: TRBJ2-2

CDR3aa: CASSPGQGALTEAFF
v_gene: TRBV18
abundance: .
j_gene: TRBJ1-1

CDR3aa: CASSIAGPKAEAFF
v_gene: TRBV19
abundance: .
j_gene: TRBJ1-1

CDR3aa: CASSQVVGAGQPQHF
v_gene: TRBV4-1
abundance: .
j_gene: TRBJ1-5

CDR3aa: CASSLLAGGPVEQFF
v_gene: TRBV5-1
abundance: .
j_gene: TRBJ2-1

CDR3aa: CASSLDSSGNQPQHF
v_gene: TRBV5-1
abundance: .
j_gene: TRBJ1-5

CDR3aa: CSVPSHRVNQPQHF
v_gene: TRBV29-1
abundance: .
j_gene: TRBJ1-5

CDR3aa: CASSQDQRWGYNEQFF
v_gene: TRBV4-2
abundance: .
j_gene: TRBJ2-1

CDR3aa: CASSLLLYEQYF
v_gene: TRBV11-2
abundance: .
j_gene: TRBJ2-7

CDR3aa: CASSSPGQVNYGYTF
v_gene: TRBV28
abundance: .
j_gene: TRBJ1-2

CDR3aa: CASSQIGEDTQYF
v_gene: TRBV4-2
abundance: .
j_gene: TRBJ2-3

CDR3aa: CASSQGLAFPLAKNIQYF
v_gene: TRBV4-2
abundance: .
j_gene: TRBJ2-4

CDR3aa: CASRGQGFPYEQYF
v_gene: TRBV2
abundance: .
j_gene: TRBJ2-7

CDR3aa: CASIGQGFYYEQYF
v_gene: TRBV2
abundance: .
j_gene: TRBJ2-7